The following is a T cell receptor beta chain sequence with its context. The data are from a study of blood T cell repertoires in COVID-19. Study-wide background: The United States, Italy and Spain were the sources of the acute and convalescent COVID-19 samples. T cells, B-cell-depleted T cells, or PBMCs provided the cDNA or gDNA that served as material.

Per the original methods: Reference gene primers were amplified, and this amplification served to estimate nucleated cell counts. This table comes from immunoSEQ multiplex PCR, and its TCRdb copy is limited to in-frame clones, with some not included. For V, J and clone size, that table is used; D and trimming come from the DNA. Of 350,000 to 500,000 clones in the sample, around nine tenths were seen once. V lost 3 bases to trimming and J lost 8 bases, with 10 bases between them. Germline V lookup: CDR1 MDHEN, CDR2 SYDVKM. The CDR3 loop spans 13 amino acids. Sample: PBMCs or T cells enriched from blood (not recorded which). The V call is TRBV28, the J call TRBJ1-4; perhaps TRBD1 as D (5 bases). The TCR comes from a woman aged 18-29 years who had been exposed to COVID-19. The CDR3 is CASSFGGDEKLFF. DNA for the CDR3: TGTGCCAGCAGTTTCGGCGGGGACGAAAAACTGTTTTTT.